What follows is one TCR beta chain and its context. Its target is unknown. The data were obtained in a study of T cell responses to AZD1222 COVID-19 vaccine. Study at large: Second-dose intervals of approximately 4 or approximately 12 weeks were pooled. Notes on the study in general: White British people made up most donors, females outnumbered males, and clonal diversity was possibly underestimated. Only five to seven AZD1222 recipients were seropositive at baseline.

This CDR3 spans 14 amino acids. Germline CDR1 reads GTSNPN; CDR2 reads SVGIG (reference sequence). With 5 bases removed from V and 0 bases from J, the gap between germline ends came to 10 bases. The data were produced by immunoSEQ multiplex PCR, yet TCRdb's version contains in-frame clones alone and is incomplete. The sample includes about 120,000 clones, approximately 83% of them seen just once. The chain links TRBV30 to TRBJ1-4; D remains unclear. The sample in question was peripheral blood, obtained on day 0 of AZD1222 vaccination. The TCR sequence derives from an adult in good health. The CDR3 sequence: CAWSGASTNEKLFF. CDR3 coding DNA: TGTGCCTGGTCGGGTGCGTCAACTAATGAAAAACTGTTTTTT.